The present TCR beta chain was sequenced within a study of CD8+CD57+ T cells in acquired aplastic anemia. Study overall: Sorted CD4+ and CD8+ cells gave a mean 3.2 ug DNA, range about 0.2 to 27.4 ug. The study's findings and limits: Patients showed no significant difference from controls in CD8+ Simpson's diversity. The same twenty-nine CD8+ CDR3 sequences occurred in patients and in controls.

The template used for profiling TCR beta VDJ and CDR3 was genomic DNA. From the reads, TCRdb called clonotypes with MiXCR, one entry per CDR3 protein. The table lists about 160,000 distinct CDR3 sequences, about 64% of them singletons. Comments on this clonotype: As yet, its antigen is unknown.

Patients chosen for sequencing had CD8+CD57+ cells that had expanded, as shown by flow cytometry. All patients had severe acquired aplastic anemia. The sequenced material came from sorted CD4+, CD8+, or CD8+CD57+ T cells (not recorded which) from PBMCs. The source of this sequence is a human donor with aplastic anemia.

DNA for the CDR3: TGTGCCAGCAGCTTGGGTCAGGGGCATCAGCCCCAGCATTTT. This codes for CASSLGQGHQPQHF. The rearrangement joins TRBV7-8 to TRBJ1-5; perhaps TRBD1 as D (6 bases). There are 14 residues in the CDR3. Trimming shortened V by 3 bases and J by 5 bases, and 11 bases separated the two germline ends. The germline gives CDR1 SGHVS, CDR2 FQNEAQ.